The clone carrying this TCR beta chain has only one observation. Its target is unknown. These data come from a study of cytomegalovirus exposure and HLA in healthy donors. Study-level points and caveats: According to an earlier analysis, most TCR beta V segments yielded productive rearrangements about 90% or about 30% of the time.

Both 60 Vbeta primers and 13 Jbeta primers went into the PCR. The assay was immunoSEQ multiplex PCR, and TCRdb's table has in-frame clones only and misses some. The data contain 190,000 or so clones, about 80% of them singletons. The origin of this receptor is a boy aged 5-17 years in good health and CMV-seronegative. Sequenced material: PBMCs.

This chain's CDR3 is CASSLGRENEQYF. CDR3 bases: TGCGCCAGCAGCTTGGGCAGGGAAAACGAGCAGTACTTC. The chain has TRBV5-1 and TRBJ2-7, with D possibly TRBD1 on 5 matching bases. The CDR3 loop spans 13 amino acids. The V and J ends lost 0 bases and 5 bases respectively, with 9 bases between them. Germline CDR1 reads SGHRS; CDR2 reads YFSETQ. Drawing the rest from reference TRBV5-1 and TRBJ2-7, the complete variable domain is KAGVTQTPRYLIKTRGQQVTLSCSPISGHRSVSWYQQTPGQGLQFLFEYFSETQRNKGNFPGRFSGRQFSNSRSEMNVSTLELGDSALYLCASSLGRENEQYFGPGTRLTVT.